The rows below give T cell receptor beta chains drawn from one sample of a study of Ad26.COV2.S vaccination and SARS-CoV-2 variants. Generated by immunoSEQ multiplex PCR, the TCRdb table keeps only in-frame clones and is missing some. The sample has over 250,000 clones, approximately 89% seen once. Sequences were derived from peripheral blood, sampled in a trial of Ad26.COV2.S vaccine versus placebo. The receptor source for this set is a person between 18 and 65 years old who received the Ad26.COV2.S COVID-19 vaccine or a placebo. Each CDR3 is given with its conserved first and last residue. A D gene is named only where the DNA matches it firmly. Part of the rows lack a size; the others show once, few, many or a class for expanded clones.

CDR3nt | CDR3aa | d_gene | j_gene | v_gene | len | abundance
TGTGCCAGCTCACCACGAGACTTGGACACGCAGTATTTT | CASSPRDLDTQYF | NA | TRBJ2-3 | TRBV18 | 13 | few
TGTGCCAGCAGTTACACGGGAACAAAGGGCTACACCTTC | CASSYTGTKGYTF | NA | TRBJ1-2 | TRBV6-5 | 13 | NA
TGTGCCAGCGGGCCCAGGGGTAATGAAAAACTGTTTTTT | CASGPRGNEKLFF | NA | TRBJ1-4 | TRBV14 | 13 | NA
TGCGCCAGCAGCCCTCGGGTAGCGGGAGACCGCGAGCAGTACTTC | CASSPRVAGDREQYF | TRBD2 | TRBJ2-7 | TRBV5-1 | 15 | NA
TGTGCCAGCAGTGAGCAGGGGGGTACTGAAGCTTTCTTT | CASSEQGGTEAFF | TRBD1 | TRBJ1-1 | TRBV6-4 | 13 | NA
TGTGCCAGCAGTTACCCTTCGACAGGCCCCAGGGACACTGAAGCTTTCTTT | CASSYPSTGPRDTEAFF | NA | TRBJ1-1 | TRBV6-2/TRBV6-3 | 17 | NA
TGTGCCAGCAGTCTACCTCCGGGACAGTCTGGAAACACCATATATTTT | CASSLPPGQSGNTIYF | TRBD1 | TRBJ1-3 | TRBV27 | 16 | NA
TGTGCCAGCTCCCGAACGGGACAGACGCAAGAGACCCAGTACTTC | CASSRTGQTQETQYF | TRBD1 | TRBJ2-5 | TRBV2 | 15 | NA
TGCAGCGCCCAGCGGGGCGGGAGGGGCGATGAGCAGTTCTTC | CSAQRGGRGDEQFF | TRBD2 | TRBJ2-1 | TRBV29-1 | 14 | NA
TGTGCCAGCTCACCACCTGCTAGCGGGAGAGTCAATGAGCAGTTCTTC | CASSPPASGRVNEQFF | TRBD2 | TRBJ2-1 | TRBV18 | 16 | NA
TGTGCCAGCAGCCAGGGCGTGGGGAACACTGAAGCTTTCTTT | CASSQGVGNTEAFF | NA | TRBJ1-1 | TRBV7-9 | 14 | NA
TGTGCCAGTAGTTGGGCTACGGGACAGGGGGCGAAGAGGAGGAACACTGAAGCTTTCTTT | CASSWATGQGAKRRNTEAFF | TRBD1 | TRBJ1-1 | TRBV19 | 20 | NA
TGTGCCAGCAGCCCCACTGCGGGGTTCGGAGCTTTCTTT | CASSPTAGFGAFF | NA | TRBJ1-1 | TRBV27 | 13 | NA
TGTGCCAGCAGTCCCGGGGTGTTCGCGAACACCGGGGAGCTGTTTTTT | CASSPGVFANTGELFF | NA | TRBJ2-2 | TRBV6-2/TRBV6-3 | 16 | few
TGTGCCAGCAGTTTAAATGTGTACAGGCGGAGCTCCTACAATGAGCAGTTCTTC | CASSLNVYRRSSYNEQFF | NA | TRBJ2-1 | TRBV27 | 18 | NA
TGCGCCAGCAGCCAAGACACCATAGCCAAAAACATTCAGTACTTC | CASSQDTIAKNIQYF | NA | TRBJ2-4 | TRBV4-1 | 15 | NA
TGTGCCAGCAGCTTGGACAGTATGAACACTGAAGCTTTCTTT | CASSLDSMNTEAFF | NA | TRBJ1-1 | TRBV5-4 | 14 | NA
TGTGCCAGCAGTTCTCGTCCAACACCAAACACCGGGGAGCTGTTTTTT | CASSSRPTPNTGELFF | NA | TRBJ2-2 | TRBV27 | 16 | NA
TGTGCCAGCAGTTTGGGACAGAACTATGGCTACACCTTC | CASSLGQNYGYTF | TRBD1 | TRBJ1-2 | TRBV12-3/TRBV12-4 | 13 | NA
TGCGCCAGCAGCTTGGAAGGTTTCACCTACGAGCAGTACTTC | CASSLEGFTYEQYF | NA | TRBJ2-7 | TRBV5-1 | 14 | NA
TGTGCCAGCAGCTTAACTGGGGGGTTTGAGACCCAGTACTTC | CASSLTGGFETQYF | NA | TRBJ2-5 | TRBV7-3 | 14 | NA
TGCGCCAGCAGCTGGAATCTCGCGAACACCGGGGAGCTGTTTTTT | CASSWNLANTGELFF | NA | TRBJ2-2 | TRBV5-1 | 15 | NA
TGTGCCAGCGAAGGTTGGATCTATGGCTACACCTTC | CASEGWIYGYTF | NA | TRBJ1-2 | TRBV2 | 12 | NA
TGCGCCAGCAGCTTCCGTGGACTAGCGGTGGGGTCGGGGTACAATGAGCAGTTCTTC | CASSFRGLAVGSGYNEQFF | TRBD2 | TRBJ2-1 | TRBV5-1 | 19 | NA
TGCGCCAGCAGCCAAGATTGGGGGGGGGCCGGGGAGACCCAGTACTTC | CASSQDWGGAGETQYF | NA | TRBJ2-5 | TRBV4-3 | 16 | NA
TGTGCCAGCAGCTTGTTCCCACAGGGGGGCGAGCAGTACTTC | CASSLFPQGGEQYF | TRBD1 | TRBJ2-7 | TRBV11-2 | 14 | NA
TGTGCCAGCAGTGAAGGACAGTACCAAGAGACCCAGTACTTC | CASSEGQYQETQYF | NA | TRBJ2-5 | TRBV25-1 | 14 | NA
TGCAGCGTTAGAACCCGGGACAGGGTTCGTAACTATGGCTACACCTTC | CSVRTRDRVRNYGYTF | TRBD1 | TRBJ1-2 | TRBV29-1 | 16 | NA
TGTGCCATCAGGGTGCAGGGGGCTAGCGAGCAGTACTTC | CAIRVQGASEQYF | TRBD1 | TRBJ2-7 | TRBV10-3 | 13 | NA
TGTGCCAGCAGCCCCCCGGGGTATAATTCACCCCTCCACTTT | CASSPPGYNSPLHF | NA | TRBJ1-6 | TRBV6-5 | 14 | NA
TGTGCCAGCAGCCATAGACCGGGACAGGCTCCCTACGAGCAGTACTTC | CASSHRPGQAPYEQYF | TRBD1 | TRBJ2-7 | TRBV7-9 | 16 | few
TGCGCCAGCAGCCCAAAATACCGGGCGGGGGGTCAGAGAGATACGCAGTATTTT | CASSPKYRAGGQRDTQYF | TRBD2 | TRBJ2-3 | TRBV4-1 | 18 | NA
TGTGCCATCAGTGAAGCTCGGGTGAACACTGAAGCTTTCTTT | CAISEARVNTEAFF | NA | TRBJ1-1 | TRBV10-3 | 14 | NA
TGTGCCAGCAGCTTAGTAGCGGGAGGCGCCTACGAGCAGTACTTC | CASSLVAGGAYEQYF | TRBD2 | TRBJ2-7 | TRBV7-2 | 15 | NA
TGTGCCTGGAGCGGCCTCAACAGGGTTAGCTACAATGAGCAGTTCTTC | CAWSGLNRVSYNEQFF | NA | TRBJ2-1 | TRBV30 | 16 | once
TGCGCCAGCAGTGACCCAGGGGGGGAAAGGAATGAGCAGTTCTTC | CASSDPGGERNEQFF | NA | TRBJ2-1 | TRBV10-1 | 15 | NA